These T cell receptor beta chains were read from a single sample in a study of cytomegalovirus exposure and HLA in healthy donors. Assay: immunoSEQ multiplex PCR; the TCRdb copy retains only in-frame clones and omits some. Of 140,000 to 150,000 clones listed, roughly 71% are singletons. Sample: PBMCs. These receptors originate from a man younger than 40 in good health and CMV-seronegative. Each CDR3 is given with its conserved first and last residue. Fields, in order: J gene, V gene, clone size, D gene, CDR3 DNA, CDR3 protein. D genes are given only for firm matches. Rows give clone size only sometimes, using once, few, many, or a class for an expanded clone.

J: TRBJ2-7
V: TRBV27
size: NA
D: TRBD1
DNA: TGTGCCAGCAGTGTGACAGGGGCTGGGGCCTACGAGCAGTACTTC
CDR3: CASSVTGAGAYEQYF

J: TRBJ1-2
V: TRBV5-6
size: few
D: NA
DNA: TGTGCCAGCAGCTTGGGTCAGTCCTACACCTTC
CDR3: CASSLGQSYTF

J: TRBJ2-5
V: TRBV2
size: NA
D: NA
DNA: TGTGCCAGCAGAGAACTAGCAGACCAAGAGACCCAGTACTTC
CDR3: CASRELADQETQYF

J: TRBJ2-2
V: TRBV6-4
size: once
D: NA
DNA: TGTGCCAGCAGTGAATCCGGGGGAACGACCGGGGAGCTGTTTTTT
CDR3: CASSESGGTTGELFF

J: TRBJ1-2
V: TRBV6-6
size: NA
D: TRBD1
DNA: TGTGCCAGCCTTGCTTGGACAGGGGAGACGTATGGCTACACCTTC
CDR3: CASLAWTGETYGYTF

J: TRBJ2-7
V: TRBV6-5
size: NA
D: NA
DNA: TGTGCCAGCAGTTACTCCGCCAGGGAGGCTAAGCAGTACTTC
CDR3: CASSYSAREAKQYF

J: TRBJ1-2
V: TRBV5-4
size: NA
D: NA
DNA: TGTGCCAGCAGTGATACAGCGGGGGACGGCTACACCTTC
CDR3: CASSDTAGDGYTF

J: TRBJ2-1
V: TRBV19
size: NA
D: TRBD2
DNA: TGTGCCAGTAGTGACCCGGGACTAATGTTTGAGCAGTTCTTC
CDR3: CASSDPGLMFEQFF

J: TRBJ2-2
V: TRBV19
size: NA
D: NA
DNA: TGTGCCAGTAGTATAGTAACCGGGGAGCTGTTTTTT
CDR3: CASSIVTGELFF

J: TRBJ2-1
V: TRBV2
size: NA
D: NA
DNA: TGTGCCAGCAGCCCCGAGCTGACCTCAGGGAATGAGCAGTTCTTC
CDR3: CASSPELTSGNEQFF

J: TRBJ2-5
V: TRBV5-1
size: NA
D: TRBD2
DNA: TGCGCCAGCAGCCCCAGCGGGAGGCCCCAAGAGACCCAGTACTTC
CDR3: CASSPSGRPQETQYF

J: TRBJ1-1
V: TRBV5-1
size: few
D: NA
DNA: TGCGCCAGCAGCTTTACGGGGGTGTCGGGTGAAGCTTTCTTT
CDR3: CASSFTGVSGEAFF

J: TRBJ2-1
V: TRBV29-1
size: NA
D: TRBD2
DNA: TGCAGCGTTGAAGATGGGCTAGCGGTTGGGGATGAGCAGTTCTTC
CDR3: CSVEDGLAVGDEQFF

J: TRBJ2-1
V: TRBV4-1
size: NA
D: TRBD1
DNA: TGCGCCAGCAGCCCTCGCCGGACAGGGGGTGAGCAGTTCTTC
CDR3: CASSPRRTGGEQFF

J: TRBJ2-7
V: TRBV15
size: once
D: TRBD2
DNA: TGTGCCACCAGCCGCCGGGCGCGGGAGCTCGGCGAGCAGTACTTC
CDR3: CATSRRARELGEQYF

J: TRBJ2-7
V: TRBV5-1
size: NA
D: NA
DNA: TGCGCCAGCAGCTTGGCCGCTCTTGAGGAGCAGTACTTC
CDR3: CASSLAALEEQYF

J: TRBJ2-3
V: TRBV5-1
size: NA
D: NA
DNA: TGCGCCAGCAGTTACGGAGGGGCCACTAGCACAGATACGCAGTATTTT
CDR3: CASSYGGATSTDTQYF

J: TRBJ1-3
V: TRBV7-7
size: NA
D: NA
DNA: TGTGCCAGCAGCGCGGGCCCCCCGGGTGGAAACACCATATATTTT
CDR3: CASSAGPPGGNTIYF

J: TRBJ2-6
V: TRBV7-9
size: few
D: NA
DNA: TGTGCCAGCAGTCCATACTCAGGGGCTGGGGCCAACGTCCTGACTTTC
CDR3: CASSPYSGAGANVLTF

J: TRBJ1-4
V: TRBV5-1
size: NA
D: NA
DNA: TGCGCCAGCAGAGGGTTACAGGTTAATGAAAAACTGTTTTTT
CDR3: CASRGLQVNEKLFF

J: TRBJ2-7
V: TRBV28
size: NA
D: NA
DNA: TGTGCCAGCAGTTTCGGGACTTCGGAGGAGCAGTACTTC
CDR3: CASSFGTSEEQYF

J: TRBJ1-1
V: TRBV5-1
size: few
D: NA
DNA: TGCGCCAGCAGGCAACAGGGCAACACTGAAGCTTTCTTT
CDR3: CASRQQGNTEAFF

J: TRBJ1-1
V: TRBV5-4
size: NA
D: NA
DNA: TGTGCCAGCAGCCCGGACAGTGAAAACACTGAAGCTTTCTTT
CDR3: CASSPDSENTEAFF

J: TRBJ2-7
V: TRBV2
size: NA
D: NA
DNA: TGTGCCAGCAGTGGTGGTACAGGTGAGGAGCAGTACTTC
CDR3: CASSGGTGEEQYF